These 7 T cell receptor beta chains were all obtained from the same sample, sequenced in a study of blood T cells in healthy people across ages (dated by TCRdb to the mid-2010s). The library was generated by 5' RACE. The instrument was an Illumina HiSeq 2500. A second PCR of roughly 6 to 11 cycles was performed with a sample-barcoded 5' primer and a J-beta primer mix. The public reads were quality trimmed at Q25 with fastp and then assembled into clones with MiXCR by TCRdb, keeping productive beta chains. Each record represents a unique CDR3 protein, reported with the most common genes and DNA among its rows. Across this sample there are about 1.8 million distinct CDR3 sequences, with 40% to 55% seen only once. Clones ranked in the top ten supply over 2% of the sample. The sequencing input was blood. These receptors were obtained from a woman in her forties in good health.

CDR3 loop: CATSGHSAGGPQHF. As DNA, the CDR3 is TGTGCCACCAGTGGACACTCAGCGGGAGGGCCCCAGCATTTT. The genes are TRBV24-1 and TRBJ1-5; D is unclear. V lost 5 bases, J lost 9 bases, and 16 bases lay in between. CDR1 KGHDR and CDR2 SFDVKD come from the germline V gene. CDR3 length: 14 residues.

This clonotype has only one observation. The CDR3 bases are TGCGCCAGCAGCGCCAACATGGGGCAGCGCACAGATACGCAGTATTTT. Residues: CASSANMGQRTDTQYF. The J gene is TRBJ2-3, the V gene TRBV5-1; perhaps TRBD1 as D (5 bases). This CDR3 spans 16 amino acids. Trimming removed 4 bases from V and 1 base from J, with 16 bases in between. Germline V lookup: CDR1 SGHRS, CDR2 YFSETQ.

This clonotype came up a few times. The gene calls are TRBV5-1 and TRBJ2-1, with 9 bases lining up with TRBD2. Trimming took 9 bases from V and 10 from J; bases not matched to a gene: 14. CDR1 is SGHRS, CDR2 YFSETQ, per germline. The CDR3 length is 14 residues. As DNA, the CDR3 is TGCGCCACTGAGGTGGCTAGCGGGGCCGGGGAGCAGTTCTTC. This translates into CATEVASGAGEQFF.

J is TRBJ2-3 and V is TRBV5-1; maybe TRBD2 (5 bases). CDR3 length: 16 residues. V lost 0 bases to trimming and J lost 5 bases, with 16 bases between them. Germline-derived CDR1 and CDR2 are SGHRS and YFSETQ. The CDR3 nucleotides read TGCGCCAGCAGCTTGGTCCAGACTAAAGTAGGAGATACGCAGTATTTT. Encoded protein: CASSLVQTKVGDTQYF.

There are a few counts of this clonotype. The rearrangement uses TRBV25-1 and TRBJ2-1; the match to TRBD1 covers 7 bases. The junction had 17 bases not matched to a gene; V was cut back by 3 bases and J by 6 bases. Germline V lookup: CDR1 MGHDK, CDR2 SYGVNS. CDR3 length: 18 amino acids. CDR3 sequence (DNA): TGTGCCAGCAGTGAGGCAACAGGGGCGTCTCCTAAGGGCAATGAGCAGTTCTTC. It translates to CASSEATGASPKGNEQFF.

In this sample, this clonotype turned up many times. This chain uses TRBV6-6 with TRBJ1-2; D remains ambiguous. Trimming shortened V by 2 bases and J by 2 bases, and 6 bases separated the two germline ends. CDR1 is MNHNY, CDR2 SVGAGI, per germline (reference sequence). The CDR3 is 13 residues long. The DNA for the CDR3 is TGTGCCAGCAGTTACCCCGGAAACTATGGCTACACCTTC. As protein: CASSYPGNYGYTF.

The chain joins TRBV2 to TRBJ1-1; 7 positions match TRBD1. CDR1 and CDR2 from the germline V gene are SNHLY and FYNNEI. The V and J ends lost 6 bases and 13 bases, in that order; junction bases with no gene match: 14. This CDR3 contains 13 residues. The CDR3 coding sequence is TGTGCCAGCAGCCCTAGACAGGGCAAGGGTGGTTTCTTT. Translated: CASSPRQGKGGFF.